This T cell receptor (beta chain) was observed in a study of CD8 T cells in Susac syndrome. Notes on the study in general: The TCR sequencing and HLA analysis in the study involved a relatively small number of individuals, as the study acknowledged.

In the case of this clonotype: Its matching antigen is unknown.

Per germline, CDR1 LGHNA and CDR2 YSLEER. Trimming shortened V by 0 bases and J by 6 bases, and 14 bases separated the two germline ends. The CDR3 consists of 15 residues. CD8+ and CD4+ blood T cells underwent TCR beta sequencing. FACS enriched CD8+ TEMRA cells, while bulk CD8+ and CD4+ were negatively isolated. With random hexamers, 0.5 to 1 ug RNA was reverse transcribed. It was immunoSEQ multiplex PCR that amplified TCR beta CDR3 across 54 Vbeta and 13 Jbeta. Each CDR3 protein is one row after TCRdb ran MiXCR on the immunoSEQ multiplex PCR reads. The data show 300,000 to 350,000 distinct CDR3 sequences, just over 90% seen once.

The chain couples TRBV4-3 to TRBJ1-1; tentative D call: TRBD1 (6 bases). The source is a human donor with multiple sclerosis. The sequencing input was CD4+ T cells from PBMCs. For the CDR3, the DNA is TGCGCCAGCAGCCAAGAATACCAGGGGTGGTCTGAAGCTTTCTTT. Amino acids: CASSQEYQGWSEAFF.